Below are 19 T cell receptor beta chains sequenced from a single sample in a study of T cell responses to AZD1222 COVID-19 vaccine. Assay used: immunoSEQ multiplex PCR; TCRdb lists only in-frame clones, some missing. The profile shows roughly 120,000 clones, 70% to 90% of them singletons. The sequences come from peripheral blood, collected on day 0 of AZD1222 vaccination. These receptors came from an adult in good health.

The V call is TRBV27, the J call TRBJ1-3; D is perhaps TRBD1 (5 bases). Germline V gene lookup returns CDR1 MNHEY and CDR2 SMNVEV (reference sequence). The CDR3 is 15 residues long. V lost 4 bases and J 2 bases, leaving 12 bases between the germline ends. CDR3 residues: CASSYKPGPGNTIYF. The CDR3 DNA is TGTGCCAGCAGTTATAAACCGGGGCCTGGAAACACCATATATTTT.

The chain links TRBV30 to TRBJ1-2; possibly TRBD1 for D (5 bases). With 4 bases removed from V and 5 bases from J, the gap between germline ends came to 23 bases. This CDR3 is 16 amino acids long. Germline-derived CDR1 and CDR2 are GTSNPN and SVGIG (reference sequence). The CDR3 DNA reads TGTGCCTGGAAGGGCGGGAAGGGGAGGATAAGATATGGCTACACCTTC. Translation: CAWKGGKGRIRYGYTF.

The chain couples TRBV29-1 to TRBJ1-2; D is unresolved. Per the germline V gene, CDR1 is SQVTM and CDR2 is ANQGSEA. The CDR3 is made up of 13 amino acids. V was cut by 3 bases and J by 2 bases, with 10 bases left in between. Here the CDR3 DNA reads TGCAGCGTTGACGGGGTTTCGAACTATGGCTACACCTTC. It codes for CSVDGVSNYGYTF.

The rearrangement uses TRBV6-6 and TRBJ2-7; TRBD2 might be the D (6 bases). CDR3 length: 10 amino acids. The V gene lost 8 bases and the J gene lost 4 bases, with 6 bases spanning the gap. Germline V CDR1 and CDR2: MNHNY, SVGAGI (reference sequence). The DNA for the CDR3 is TGTGCCAGCGGGACTTACGAGCAGTACTTC. Its protein product is CASGTYEQYF.

This clone was recorded only once. V gene TRBV4-3 combines with J gene TRBJ1-2; maybe TRBD1 (5 bases). Germline V CDR1 and CDR2: LGHNA, YSLEER. The CDR3 spans 15 residues. The germline V and J ends were trimmed by 3 bases and 8 bases, with 19 bases remaining between them. This CDR3 is CASSHEGTGFGGYTF. The CDR3 nucleotides read TGCGCCAGCAGCCATGAAGGGACGGGGTTCGGCGGCTACACCTTC.

This chain uses TRBV11-2 with TRBJ2-5; D gene uncertain. CDR3 size: 17 residues. Trimming removed 2 bases from V and 1 base from J, with 17 bases in between. Per germline, CDR1 SGHAT and CDR2 FQNNGV. The CDR3 reads CASSLLERLLRQETQYF. DNA for the CDR3: TGTGCCAGCAGCTTATTAGAAAGGCTACTTCGCCAAGAGACCCAGTACTTC.

This clone was seen more than once but under ten times. The J gene is TRBJ1-6, the V gene TRBV9; D gene uncertain. This CDR3 spans 19 amino acids. Looked up from germline, CDR1 is SGDLS and CDR2 is YYNGEE. Trimming took 0 bases from V and 3 from J, leaving 19 bases between them. This CDR3 is CASSVAPREGKDYNSPLHF. The CDR3 DNA sequence: TGTGCCAGCAGCGTAGCCCCCCGGGAGGGCAAGGACTATAATTCACCCCTCCACTTT.

The genes are TRBV4-1 and TRBJ2-1; 9 positions agree with TRBD2. Germline V CDR1 and CDR2: MGHRA, YSYEKL. CDR3 length: 15 residues. J gave up 8 bases and V 4 bases, and 9 bases lay outside the gene matches. The CDR3 region has the DNA TGCGCCAGCAGCCGCGTAGGAGCGGGAGGATATGAGCAGTTCTTC. Translating gives CASSRVGAGGYEQFF.

The V gene is TRBV10-1, the J gene TRBJ2-7; D may match TRBD1 or TRBD2 (5 bases each). Trimming took off 4 bases at V and 2 bases at J, with 15 bases between the two ends. Germline V gene sequence: CDR1 WNHNN, CDR2 SYGVQD (reference sequence). The CDR3 covers 15 residues. CDR3 sequence: CASSGSGTAAYEQYF. The CDR3 coding sequence is TGCGCCAGCAGTGGATCCGGGACGGCTGCCTACGAGCAGTACTTC.

The J gene is TRBJ2-1, the V gene TRBV28; 13 nucleotides agree with TRBD2. Germline values: CDR1 MDHEN, CDR2 SYDVKM. The CDR3 is made up of 15 amino acids. J was trimmed by 5 bases and V by 5 bases; bases with no gene match: 3. The CDR3 DNA sequence: TGTGCCAGCAGTCTCGGACTAGCGGGAGACAATGAGCAGTTCTTC. Translating gives CASSLGLAGDNEQFF. Complete variable domain (other parts from reference TRBV28 and TRBJ2-1): DVKVTQSSRYLVKRTGEKVFLECVQDMDHENMFWYRQDPGLGLRLIYFSYDVKMKEKGDIPEGYSVSREKKERFSLILESASTNQTSMYLCASSLGLAGDNEQFFGPGTRLTVL.

The chain combines TRBV30 with TRBJ2-7; possible D gene TRBD1, 5 bases. The ends were cut back, 5 bases at V and 2 bases at J, with 10 bases in the middle. Germline V gene data show CDR1 as GTSNPN and CDR2 as SVGIG (reference sequence). The CDR3 contains 12 residues. In DNA, the CDR3 is TGTGCCTGGCGACAGTCCACCTACGAGCAGTACTTC. Translated: CAWRQSTYEQYF.

J is TRBJ2-5 and V is TRBV19, with D tentatively TRBD1 or TRBD2 (5 bases each). Germline CDR1 and CDR2: LNHDA and SQIVND (reference sequence). The CDR3 has 12 amino acids. V gave up 6 bases and J gave up 1 base, with 6 bases separating them. Here the CDR3 DNA reads TGTGCCAGTAGCGGGACCCAAGAGACCCAGTACTTC. It is translated as CASSGTQETQYF.

This chain joins TRBV9 and TRBJ2-1; 7 bases line up with TRBD2. CDR3 length equals 14 residues. The junction had 8 bases not matched to a gene; V was cut back by 2 bases and J by 9 bases. Germline CDR1 and CDR2: SGDLS and YYNGEE. The CDR3 DNA is TGTGCCAGCAGCGTCACAGCGGGGACGGGTGAGCAGTTCTTC. Amino acid sequence: CASSVTAGTGEQFF.

The V and J genes are TRBV28 and TRBJ1-2, with D uncertain. This CDR3 has 12 amino acids. Germline CDR1 MDHEN, CDR2 SYDVKM. V was trimmed by 3 bases and J by 8 bases, leaving 10 bases between them. The CDR3 coding sequence is TGTGCCAGCAGTTTGAGTATGTCGGGCTACACCTTC. This gives the protein CASSLSMSGYTF.

J is TRBJ2-7 and V is TRBV7-2; 8 nucleotides align to TRBD2. Unmatched junction bases numbered 9, after V lost 4 bases and J lost 4 bases. Germline values: CDR1 SGHTA, CDR2 FQGNSA. The CDR3 extends over 15 amino acids. The CDR3 nucleotides are TGTGCCAGCAGCTCCCGGACTAGCCCTGCATACGAGCAGTACTTC. This translates into CASSSRTSPAYEQYF.

CDR3 region: CASSLSPTTRYGYTF. Here the CDR3 DNA reads TGTGCCAGCAGTTTATCCCCCACCACCCGCTATGGCTACACCTTC. The rearrangement links TRBV27 to TRBJ1-2; D ambiguous. The V gene's germline CDR1 is MNHEY and CDR2 SMNVEV (reference sequence). The CDR3 runs 15 residues. V was pared by 0 bases and J by 4 bases, with 12 bases between.

This sequence joins TRBV7-2 and TRBJ2-1; D gene unclear. With 5 bases removed from V and 6 bases from J, the gap between germline ends came to 17 bases. This CDR3 region has 15 residues. CDR1 SGHTA and CDR2 FQGNSA come from the germline V gene. The CDR3 loop reads CASSPGGASSNEQFF. The CDR3 region has the DNA TGTGCCAGCAGCCCGGGCGGCGCGTCTTCCAATGAGCAGTTCTTC.

V usage is TRBV4-2 and J usage is TRBJ2-7; D tentatively reads TRBD1 or TRBD2 (5 bases each). The CDR3 sequence is 15 residues long. Germline V gene lookup returns CDR1 LGHNA and CDR2 YNFKEQ. Trimming cost V 2 bases and J 3 bases, with 14 bases left between them. The CDR3 sequence: CASSQNHPGHYEQYF. Here the CDR3 DNA reads TGTGCCAGCAGCCAAAACCATCCGGGGCACTACGAGCAGTACTTC.

The genes are TRBV15 and TRBJ2-5; D remains unclear. Germline lookup yields CDR1 LNHNV and CDR2 YYDKDF (reference sequence). The CDR3 has 13 amino acids. The germline V and J ends were trimmed by 0 bases and 5 bases, with 7 bases remaining between them. The chain's CDR3 is CATSRDSRETQYF. The CDR3 bases are TGTGCCACCAGCAGAGACTCTCGGGAGACCCAGTACTTC.